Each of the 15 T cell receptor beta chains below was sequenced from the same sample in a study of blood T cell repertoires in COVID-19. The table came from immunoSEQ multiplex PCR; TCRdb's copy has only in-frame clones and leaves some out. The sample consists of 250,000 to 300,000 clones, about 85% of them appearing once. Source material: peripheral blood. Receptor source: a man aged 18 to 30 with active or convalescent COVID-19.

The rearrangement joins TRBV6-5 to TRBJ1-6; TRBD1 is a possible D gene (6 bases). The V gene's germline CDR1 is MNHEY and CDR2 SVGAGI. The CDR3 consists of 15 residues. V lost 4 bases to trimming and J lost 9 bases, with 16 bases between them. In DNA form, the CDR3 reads TGTGCCAGCAGTTTTCGGACAGCACAGGTTTCACCCCTCCACTTT. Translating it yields CASSFRTAQVSPLHF.

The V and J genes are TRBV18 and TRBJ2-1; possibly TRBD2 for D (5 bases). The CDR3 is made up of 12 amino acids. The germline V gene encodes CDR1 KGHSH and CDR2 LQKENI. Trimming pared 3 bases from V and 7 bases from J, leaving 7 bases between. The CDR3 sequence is CASSPTMNEQFF. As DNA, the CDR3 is TGTGCCAGCTCACCGACTATGAATGAGCAGTTCTTC.

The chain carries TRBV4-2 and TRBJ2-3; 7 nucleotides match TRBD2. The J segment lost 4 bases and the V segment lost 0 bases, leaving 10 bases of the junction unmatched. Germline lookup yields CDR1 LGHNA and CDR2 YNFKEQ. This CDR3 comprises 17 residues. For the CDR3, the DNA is TGTGCCAGCAGCCAAGATTGGCGGGAGAAGCGGTCAGATACGCAGTATTTT. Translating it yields CASSQDWREKRSDTQYF.

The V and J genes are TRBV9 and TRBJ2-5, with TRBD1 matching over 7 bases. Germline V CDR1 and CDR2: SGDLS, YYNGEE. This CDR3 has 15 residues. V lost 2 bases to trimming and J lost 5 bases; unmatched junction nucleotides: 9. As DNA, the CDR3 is TGTGCCAGCAGCGTCGCCGGGACAGAGGTGGAGACCCAGTACTTC. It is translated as CASSVAGTEVETQYF.

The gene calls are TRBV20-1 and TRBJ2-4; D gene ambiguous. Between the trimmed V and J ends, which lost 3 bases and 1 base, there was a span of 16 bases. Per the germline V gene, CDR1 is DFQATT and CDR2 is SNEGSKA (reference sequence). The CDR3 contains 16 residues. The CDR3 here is CSASGLSIGAKNIQYF. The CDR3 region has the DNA TGCAGTGCTAGTGGGCTTTCAATCGGGGCCAAAAACATTCAGTACTTC.

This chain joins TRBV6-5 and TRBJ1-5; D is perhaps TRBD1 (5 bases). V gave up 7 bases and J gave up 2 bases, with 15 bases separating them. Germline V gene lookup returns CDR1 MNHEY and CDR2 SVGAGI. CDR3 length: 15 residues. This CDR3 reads CASTGRGIGNQPQHF. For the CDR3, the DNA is TGTGCCAGCACAGGGCGGGGAATCGGCAATCAGCCCCAGCATTTT.

The CDR3 loop reads CASSFFLFTGWMTLHF. The CDR3 DNA reads as TGTGCCAGCAGCTTCTTTCTCTTCACAGGTTGGATGACCCTCCACTTT. The chain has TRBV7-6 and TRBJ1-6, with D possibly being TRBD1 (5 bases). The CDR3 loop spans 16 amino acids. CDR1 and CDR2 from the germline V gene are SGHVS and FNYEAQ. Trimming stripped 3 bases from V and 14 bases from J, with 23 bases between.

The CDR3 loop reads CASSSVVNTEAFF. DNA for the CDR3: TGTGCCAGCAGTTCAGTGGTGAACACTGAAGCTTTCTTT. The V and J genes are TRBV7-9 and TRBJ1-1; no clear D. Trimming stripped 6 bases from V and 0 bases from J, with 8 bases between. Germline loops: CDR1 SEHNR, CDR2 FQNEAQ (reference sequence). The CDR3 totals 13 residues.

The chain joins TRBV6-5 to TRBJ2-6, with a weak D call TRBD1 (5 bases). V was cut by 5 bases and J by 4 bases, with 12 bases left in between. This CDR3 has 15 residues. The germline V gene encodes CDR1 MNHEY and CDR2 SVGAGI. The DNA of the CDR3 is TGTGCCAGCAGTACCCAGGGTTCAGGGGCCAACGTCCTGACTTTC. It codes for CASSTQGSGANVLTF.

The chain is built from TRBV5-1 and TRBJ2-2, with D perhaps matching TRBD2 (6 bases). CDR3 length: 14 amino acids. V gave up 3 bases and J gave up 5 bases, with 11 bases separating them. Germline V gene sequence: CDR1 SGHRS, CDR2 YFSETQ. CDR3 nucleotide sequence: TGCGCCAGCAGCTGGACGCTAGCGACCGGGGAGCTGTTTTTT. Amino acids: CASSWTLATGELFF.

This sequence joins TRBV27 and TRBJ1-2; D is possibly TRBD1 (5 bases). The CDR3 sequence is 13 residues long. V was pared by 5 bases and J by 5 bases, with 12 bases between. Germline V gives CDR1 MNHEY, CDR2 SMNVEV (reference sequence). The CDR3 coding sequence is TGTGCCAGCAGTGGGACGGGAGGATATGGCTACACCTTC. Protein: CASSGTGGYGYTF.

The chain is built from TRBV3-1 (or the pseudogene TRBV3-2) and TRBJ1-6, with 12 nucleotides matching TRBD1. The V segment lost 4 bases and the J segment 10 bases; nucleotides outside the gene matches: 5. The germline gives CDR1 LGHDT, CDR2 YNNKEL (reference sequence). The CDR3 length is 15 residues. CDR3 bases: TGTGCCAGCAGCCCTAGGGACAGGGGGCCATCACCCCTCCACTTT. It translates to CASSPRDRGPSPLHF.

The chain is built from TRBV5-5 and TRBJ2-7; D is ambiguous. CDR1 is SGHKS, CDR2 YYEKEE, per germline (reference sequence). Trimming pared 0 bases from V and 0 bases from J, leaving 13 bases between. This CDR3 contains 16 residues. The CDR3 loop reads CASSLGPPHSSYEQYF. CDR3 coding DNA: TGTGCCAGCAGCTTGGGGCCCCCCCACAGCTCCTACGAGCAGTACTTC.

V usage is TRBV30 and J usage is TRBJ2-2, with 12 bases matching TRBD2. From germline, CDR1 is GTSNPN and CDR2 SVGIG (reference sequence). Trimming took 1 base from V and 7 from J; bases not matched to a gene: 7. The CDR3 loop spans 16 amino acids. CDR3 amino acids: CAWSDPTSGRYGELFF. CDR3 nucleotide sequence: TGTGCCTGGAGTGACCCGACTAGCGGGAGATACGGGGAGCTGTTTTTT.

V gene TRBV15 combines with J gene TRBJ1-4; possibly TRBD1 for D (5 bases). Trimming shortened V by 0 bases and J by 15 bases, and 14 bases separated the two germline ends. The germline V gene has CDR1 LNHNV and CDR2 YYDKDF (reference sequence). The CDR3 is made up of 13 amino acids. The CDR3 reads CATSRDRQGGLFF. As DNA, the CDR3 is TGTGCCACCAGCAGAGATCGGCAGGGAGGCTTGTTTTTT.